These T cell receptor beta chains were read from a single sample in a study of vaccination and CD4 T cells after COVID-19. No cognate antigen is known for these TCRs. TCRdb reprocessed the PCR reads via MiXCR and lists one record per CDR3 protein. The sample gives 25,000 to 30,000 distinct CDR3 sequences, less than 80% of which show up once; roughly 17% is in the top ten. Sequenced here: CD4+ T cells from blood, cultured in vitro, sampled after SARS-CoV-2 vaccination. The receptors stem from a human donor who received a COVID-19 vaccine. Each CDR3 is given with its conserved first and last residue. A D gene is named only where the DNA matches it firmly. The size of a clone is reported for some rows only, either as once, few or many, or as a class for expanded clones.

CDR3 protein | CDR3 DNA | V gene | CDR3 length | D gene | clone size | J gene
CASSSKRGNTEAFF | TGTGCCAGTAGTTCAAAACGGGGGAACACTGAAGCTTTCTTT | TRBV19 | 14 | - | - | TRBJ1-1
CASSFKSQGQGSDSNQPQHF | TGTGCCAGCAGCTTTAAATCTCAGGGACAGGGATCTGATAGCAATCAGCCCCAGCATTTT | TRBV7-8 | 20 | TRBD1 | - | TRBJ1-5
CASSLNRGPNQPQHF | TGTGCCAGCAGTCTAAACCGGGGCCCCAATCAGCCCCAGCATTTT | TRBV7-2 | 15 | - | - | TRBJ1-5
CAWSELAGGPRNLNNEQFF | TGTGCCTGGAGCGAGCTAGCGGGGGGGCCACGCAACTTAAACAATGAGCAGTTCTTC | TRBV30 | 19 | TRBD2 | - | TRBJ2-1
CASSPGTSGGTQYF | TGTGCCAGCAGCCCCGGGACTAGCGGGGGGACCCAGTACTTC | TRBV7-7 | 14 | TRBD2 | once | TRBJ2-5
CASSEATNQPQHF | TGTGCCAGCTCAGAAGCTACCAATCAGCCCCAGCATTTT | TRBV18 | 13 | - | once | TRBJ1-5
CASSFGLQQLGLETQYF | TGTGCCAGCAGCTTTGGTCTTCAACAGCTGGGGCTGGAGACCCAGTACTTC | TRBV5-4 | 17 | - | - | TRBJ2-5
CASSPRAGGDTGELFF | TGTGCCAGCTCACCACGGGCAGGGGGCGACACCGGGGAGCTGTTTTTT | TRBV18 | 16 | TRBD1 | - | TRBJ2-2
CASSTSRNTEAFF | TGTGCCAGTAGTACGTCCCGGAACACTGAAGCTTTCTTT | TRBV19 | 13 | - | - | TRBJ1-1
CASSLSPYNSPLHF | TGCGCCAGCAGCTTGAGCCCTTATAATTCACCCCTCCACTTT | TRBV5-1 | 14 | - | - | TRBJ1-6
CASSPRRVSGGASGELFF | TGTGCCAGCAGCCCCCGCCGGGTTAGCGGGGGGGCCTCCGGGGAGCTGTTTTTT | TRBV7-2 | 18 | TRBD2 | - | TRBJ2-2
CASSHRGQATNYGYTF | TGTGCCAGCAGCCACCGTGGGCAGGCGACCAACTATGGCTACACCTTC | TRBV14 | 16 | - | few | TRBJ1-2
CASSRRTGAPDYGYTF | TGTGCCAGCAGCCGGAGGACGGGGGCGCCCGACTATGGCTACACCTTC | TRBV5-4 | 16 | - | - | TRBJ1-2
CASSLENEQFF | TGTGCCAGCTCACTCGAAAATGAGCAGTTCTTC | TRBV18 | 11 | - | - | TRBJ2-1
CASSINLGENYGYTF | TGTGCCAGTAGTATCAATTTAGGAGAAAACTATGGCTACACCTTC | TRBV19 | 15 | - | few | TRBJ1-2
CASRRAGQGKEKLFF | TGCGCCAGCAGGAGGGCGGGACAGGGCAAGGAAAAACTGTTTTTT | TRBV4-1 | 15 | TRBD1 | - | TRBJ1-4
CASSLGISGETEAFF | TGTGCCAGCAGCTTAGGGATCTCAGGGGAAACTGAAGCTTTCTTT | TRBV7-9 | 15 | - | few | TRBJ1-1
CASSSDPNYGYTF | TGTGCCAGCAGTTCGGATCCTAACTATGGCTACACCTTC | TRBV6-5 | 13 | - | - | TRBJ1-2
CAWRLQGAEKLFF | TGTGCCTGGAGGTTGCAGGGAGCTGAAAAACTGTTTTTT | TRBV30 | 13 | - | once | TRBJ1-4
CASRVQGDGELFF | TGTGCCAGCAGGGTACAGGGGGACGGGGAGCTGTTTTTT | TRBV2 | 13 | TRBD1 | - | TRBJ2-2
CASSPTVNSYEQYF | TGTGCCAGCAGCCCAACAGTAAACTCCTACGAGCAGTACTTC | TRBV7-7 | 14 | - | once | TRBJ2-7
CSARDFSGTYNEQFF | TGCAGTGCTAGAGATTTTAGCGGAACCTACAATGAGCAGTTCTTC | TRBV20-1 | 15 | - | - | TRBJ2-1
CSASLGKETQYF | TGCAGTGCTAGTCTAGGGAAAGAGACCCAGTACTTC | TRBV20-1 | 12 | - | - | TRBJ2-5
CATIIAGTFPDTQYF | TGTGCCACGATTATAGCGGGGACCTTCCCAGATACGCAGTATTTT | TRBV24-1 | 15 | TRBD2 | few | TRBJ2-3
CASSLVPVSPLHF | TGTGCCAGCAGCTTAGTTCCAGTTTCACCCCTCCACTTT | TRBV7-9 | 13 | - | - | TRBJ1-6
CSARPKIPDWEDTQYF | TGCAGTGCTAGACCGAAAATTCCGGACTGGGAAGATACGCAGTATTTT | TRBV20-1 | 16 | - | - | TRBJ2-3
CASSLDTTQGSGYGYTF | TGTGCCAGCAGCTTAGACACCACACAGGGGTCCGGCTATGGCTACACCTTC | TRBV7-2 | 17 | TRBD1 | - | TRBJ1-2
CASSSPPYNEQFF | TGTGCCAGCAGTTCACCACCGTACAATGAGCAGTTCTTC | TRBV27 | 13 | - | - | TRBJ2-1
CSASSGRGRFQETQYF | TGCAGTGCTAGTTCGGGTCGGGGCAGATTCCAAGAGACCCAGTACTTC | TRBV20-1 | 16 | - | few | TRBJ2-5
CATSTPGQTYEQYF | TGTGCCACCAGCACCCCCGGACAGACCTACGAGCAGTACTTC | TRBV15 | 14 | - | - | TRBJ2-7
CASRGTGSSYNSPLHF | TGTGCCAGCAGGGGGACAGGGAGCTCCTATAATTCACCCCTCCACTTT | TRBV12-3/TRBV12-4 | 16 | TRBD1 | few | TRBJ1-6
CASSEWAGGSRETQYF | TGTGCCAGCAGTGAATGGGCGGGGGGCTCTCGTGAGACCCAGTACTTC | TRBV25-1 | 16 | TRBD2 | - | TRBJ2-5
CASSLGTFRSGNTIYF | TGTGCCAGCAGCCTGGGGACGTTCCGCTCTGGAAACACCATATATTTT | TRBV6-1 | 16 | - | - | TRBJ1-3
CASRPSRVETQYF | TGTGCCAGCAGACCTTCCAGGGTTGAGACCCAGTACTTC | TRBV11-2 | 13 | - | few | TRBJ2-5
CASSLNRVHGYTF | TGTGCCAGCAGTTTGAACAGGGTGCATGGCTACACCTTC | TRBV12-3/TRBV12-4 | 13 | - | - | TRBJ1-2
CASSHPRHPDRPNTEAFF | TGTGCCAGCAGCCACCCCAGGCATCCAGACAGGCCTAACACTGAAGCTTTCTTT | TRBV6-1 | 18 | - | once | TRBJ1-1
CSARASWRQPQHF | TGCAGTGCTAGAGCATCTTGGCGTCAGCCCCAGCATTTT | TRBV20-1 | 13 | - | - | TRBJ1-5
CASSQRALGSTEAFF | TGTGCCAGCAGCCAAAGGGCCTTGGGGAGCACTGAAGCTTTCTTT | TRBV14 | 15 | - | - | TRBJ1-1
CASMRAGGRYNEQFF | TGTGCCAGCATGAGAGCGGGGGGGCGTTACAATGAGCAGTTCTTC | TRBV28 | 15 | TRBD2 | few | TRBJ2-1
CASSYHREQYF | TGTGCCAGCAGTTACCACAGGGAGCAGTACTTC | TRBV6-5 | 11 | - | - | TRBJ2-7
CASSPVVRLAGGADTQYF | TGTGCCAGCAGCCCCGTTGTTAGACTAGCGGGGGGAGCGGATACGCAGTATTTT | TRBV21-1 | 18 | - | few | TRBJ2-3
CASSGLSYEQYF | TGTGCCAGCAGTGGCCTTTCCTACGAGCAGTACTTC | TRBV2 | 12 | - | - | TRBJ2-7
CASSYGEYQPQHF | TGTGCCAGCAGTTACGGAGAGTATCAGCCCCAGCATTTT | TRBV6-5 | 13 | - | - | TRBJ1-5
CASSRTGVNYNEQFF | TGTGCCAGCAGTCGGACAGGGGTAAACTACAATGAGCAGTTCTTC | TRBV6-1 | 15 | TRBD1 | - | TRBJ2-1
CASRGEGPGLSYEQYF | TGTGCCAGCAGGGGGGAAGGACCTGGCCTCTCCTACGAGCAGTACTTC | TRBV6-1 | 16 | - | - | TRBJ2-7
CASSLRVGGYTF | TGTGCCAGCAGCTTACGGGTTGGTGGCTACACCTTC | TRBV11-3 | 12 | - | - | TRBJ1-2
CSVRTGGNSPLHF | TGCAGCGTTCGGACAGGGGGTAATTCACCCCTCCACTTT | TRBV29-1 | 13 | TRBD1 | - | TRBJ1-6
CAWRERTGGRPYEQYF | TGTGCCTGGAGAGAGCGGACTGGGGGGAGGCCCTACGAGCAGTACTTC | TRBV30 | 16 | - | - | TRBJ2-7
CSVSTFRGNTEAFF | TGCAGCGTTTCTACCTTTAGAGGGAACACTGAAGCTTTCTTT | TRBV29-1 | 14 | - | - | TRBJ1-1
CASSLGVNSEAFF | TGTGCCAGCAGCCTGGGAGTAAACTCTGAAGCTTTCTTT | TRBV7-6 | 13 | - | - | TRBJ1-1
CASSLKRQVEKLFF | TGTGCCAGCAGCCTAAAACGACAGGTTGAAAAACTGTTTTTT | TRBV6-1 | 14 | - | - | TRBJ1-4
CSALTSGGAYEQYF | TGCAGTGCGTTGACTAGCGGGGGTGCCTACGAGCAGTACTTC | TRBV20-1 | 14 | TRBD2 | - | TRBJ2-7
CASRNNRQNSPLYF | TGTGCCAGCAGGAACAACCGACAAAATTCACCCCTCTACTTT | TRBV6-2/TRBV6-3 | 14 | - | few | TRBJ1-6